Below are 13 T cell receptor beta chains sequenced from a single sample in a study of cytomegalovirus exposure and HLA in healthy donors. PCR employed 60 Vbeta and 13 Jbeta primers. Produced via immunoSEQ multiplex PCR; TCRdb's table is partial and in-frame only. The sample contains about 200,000 clones, about 78% of which appear only once. Sequencing was done on a sample of PBMCs. These receptors all come from a woman under 40 in good health and CMV-seronegative.

The chain recombines TRBV30 with TRBJ1-5, with D uncertain. CDR1 GTSNPN and CDR2 SVGIG come from the germline V gene (reference sequence). This CDR3 is built from 14 residues. V gave up 0 bases and J gave up 9 bases, with 15 bases separating them. The CDR3, as DNA: TGTGCCTGGAGTGTACTCGGACCCGCGGGGCCCCAGCATTTT. Protein: CAWSVLGPAGPQHF.

This chain uses TRBV28 with TRBJ2-7, with 14 bases identical to TRBD2. Trimming cost V 5 bases and J 4 bases; bases outside gene matches: 4. CDR1 is MDHEN, CDR2 SYDVKM, per germline. This CDR3 is 15 amino acids long. CDR3 amino acids: CASSQGLAGAYEQYF. The CDR3 DNA is TGTGCCAGCAGTCAGGGACTAGCGGGAGCTTACGAGCAGTACTTC.

This chain uses TRBV4-1 with TRBJ2-7; 12 bases fit TRBD2. Trimming at V came to 0 bases and at J to 4 bases, leaving 13 bases not matched to a gene. Looked up from germline, CDR1 is MGHRA and CDR2 is YSYEKL. The CDR3 is made up of 19 amino acids. CDR3 DNA sequence: TGCGCCAGCAGCCAAGATTGGTGGGCTAGCGGGGGGGCCCTGTACGAGCAGTACTTC. Translation: CASSQDWWASGGALYEQYF.

CDR3 sequence reads: CASTEGSVGGYNEQFF. The CDR3 region has the DNA TGCGCCAGCACCGAGGGGTCCGTGGGGGGTTACAATGAGCAGTTCTTC. J is TRBJ2-1 and V is TRBV5-1, with D perhaps matching TRBD2 (6 bases). V was clipped by 6 bases and J by 4 bases, with 20 bases between them. The length of the CDR3 is 16 residues. Germline CDR1 and CDR2: SGHRS and YFSETQ. Full variable domain (rest looked up from reference TRBV5-1 and TRBJ2-1): KAGVTQTPRYLIKTRGQQVTLSCSPISGHRSVSWYQQTPGQGLQFLFEYFSETQRNKGNFPGRFSGRQFSNSRSEMNVSTLELGDSALYLCASTEGSVGGYNEQFFGPGTRLTVL.

The gene calls are TRBV27 and TRBJ1-4; no firm D call. Germline CDR1 reads MNHEY; CDR2 reads SMNVEV (reference sequence). CDR3 length: 15 amino acids. V dropped 6 bases and J dropped 0 bases, with 11 bases sitting between them. The CDR3 reads CASSEYSATNEKLFF. Here the CDR3 DNA reads TGTGCCAGCAGCGAATACAGTGCAACTAATGAAAAACTGTTTTTT. Combining the CDR3 with reference TRBV27 and TRBJ1-4 gives the whole variable domain EAQVTQNPRYLITVTGKKLTVTCSQNMNHEYMSWYRQDPGLGLRQIYYSMNVEVTDKGDVPEGYKVSRKEKRNFPLILESPSPNQTSLYFCASSEYSATNEKLFFGSGTQLSVL.

J is TRBJ1-2 and V is TRBV18, with D possibly being TRBD1 (6 bases). The CDR3 spans 15 residues. The germline V gene encodes CDR1 KGHSH and CDR2 LQKENI. V lost 3 bases to trimming and J lost 5 bases, with 16 bases between them. The CDR3 DNA follows: TGTGCCAGCTCACCGACCGGACAGCCCTGGTATGGCTACACCTTC. Protein sequence: CASSPTGQPWYGYTF. Based on the CDR3 plus reference TRBV18 and TRBJ1-2, the full variable domain is NAGVMQNPRHLVRRRGQEARLRCSPMKGHSHVYWYRQLPEEGLKFMVYLQKENIIDESGMPKERFSAEFPKEGPSILRIQQVVRGDSAAYFCASSPTGQPWYGYTFGSGTRLTVV.

This chain links TRBV4-1 with TRBJ2-3; TRBD2 matches 9 bases. After removal of 0 bases from V and 1 base from J, the junction contained 5 bases not matched to a gene. CDR1 and CDR2 from the germline V gene are MGHRA and YSYEKL. This CDR3 region has 17 residues. CDR3 DNA sequence: TGCGCCAGCAGCCAAGAGGGCACTAGCGGGCGCACAGATACGCAGTATTTT. It codes for CASSQEGTSGRTDTQYF.

CDR3 protein: CASSDDDRTEQYF. The CDR3 region has the DNA TGTGCCAGCAGTGACGACGACAGAACCGAGCAGTACTTC. The chain links TRBV6-1 to TRBJ2-7, with D possibly TRBD1 on 5 matching bases. Germline V gene sequence: CDR1 MNHNS, CDR2 SASEGT. CDR3 length: 13 amino acids. Trimming removed 3 bases at V and 6 bases at J, with 12 bases between.

V gene TRBV6-5 combines with J gene TRBJ1-5, with D possibly being TRBD1 (5 bases). Germline CDR1 MNHEY, CDR2 SVGAGI. This CDR3 has 13 amino acids. With 6 bases removed from V and 9 bases from J, the gap between germline ends came to 15 bases. The CDR3 DNA reads TGTGCCAGCAGAAGGGGTCTTGTGGGGCCCCAGCATTTT. Translation: CASRRGLVGPQHF.

The chain combines TRBV12-5 with TRBJ2-7; D not certain. Germline CDR1 LGHNT, CDR2 FRNRAP. Trimming stripped 0 bases from V and 3 bases from J, with 15 bases between. The CDR3 runs 16 residues. CDR3: CASGLVQSVSYYEQYF. DNA for the CDR3: TGTGCTAGTGGTTTGGTACAAAGCGTCTCCTACTACGAGCAGTACTTC.

This sequence joins TRBV27 and TRBJ2-1; a weak D match, TRBD1 (5 bases). Per germline, CDR1 MNHEY and CDR2 SMNVEV (reference sequence). The CDR3 consists of 14 residues. Trimming stripped 3 bases from V and 8 bases from J, with 14 bases between. This CDR3 is CASSFTGLYHEQFF. The CDR3 DNA sequence: TGTGCCAGCAGTTTCACAGGATTATACCATGAGCAGTTCTTC.

CDR3 residues: CASSPTRYQETQYF. In nucleotides, the CDR3 is TGTGCCAGCAGCCCTACCCGGTACCAAGAGACCCAGTACTTC. J is TRBJ2-5 and V is TRBV7-2, with D unresolved. The germline V and J ends were trimmed by 5 bases and 0 bases, with 10 bases remaining between them. There are 14 residues in the CDR3. The germline gives CDR1 SGHTA, CDR2 FQGNSA.

The V and J genes are TRBV5-5 and TRBJ2-5; D ambiguous. Trimming took 2 bases from V and 5 from J, leaving 7 bases between them. Germline loops: CDR1 SGHKS, CDR2 YYEKEE (reference sequence). CDR3 length: 12 amino acids. The CDR3, as DNA: TGTGCCAGCAGCTTTGGCTTTGAGACCCAGTACTTC. This codes for CASSFGFETQYF.